This T cell receptor beta chain was retrieved from a study of blood T cell repertoires in COVID-19. Study-wide context: Samples taken during acute and convalescent COVID-19 were collected in the United States, Italy and Spain. The cDNA or gDNA used as material had been derived from T cells, B-cell-depleted T cells, or PBMCs.

This CDR3 has 15 residues. Germline lookup yields CDR1 SGHAT and CDR2 FQNNGV. It was during active infection that Seattle patients were enrolled and then longitudinally followed. Per the authors' pipeline: Estimated nucleated cell counts came from reference gene primer amplification. Produced via immunoSEQ multiplex PCR; TCRdb's table is partial and in-frame only. For V, J and clone size, that table is used; D and trimming come from the DNA. Of a few hundred thousand clones listed, nearly 90% were seen once; the top ten hold 11%. A note on this clone: Its ends do not fully match the called genes, so a read error is possible.

The receptor comes from a woman aged 25-40 years with COVID-19, enrolled during active disease. V is TRBV11-2 and J is TRBJ2-1, with 7 bases aligning to TRBD1. The specimen sequenced was peripheral blood. CDR3: CASGLEQGYTDEQFF. CDR3 nucleotides: TGTGCCAGCGGCTTAGAACAGGGGTATACGGATGAGCAGTTCTTC.